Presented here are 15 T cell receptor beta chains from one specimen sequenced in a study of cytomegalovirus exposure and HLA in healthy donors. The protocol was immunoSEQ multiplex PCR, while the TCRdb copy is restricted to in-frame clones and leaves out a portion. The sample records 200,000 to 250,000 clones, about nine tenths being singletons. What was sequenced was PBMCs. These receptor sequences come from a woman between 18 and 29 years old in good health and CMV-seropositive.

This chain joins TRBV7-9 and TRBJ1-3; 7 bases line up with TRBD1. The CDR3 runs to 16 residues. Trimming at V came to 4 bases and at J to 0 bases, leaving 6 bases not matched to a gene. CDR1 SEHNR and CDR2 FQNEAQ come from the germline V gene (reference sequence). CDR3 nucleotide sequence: TGTGCCAGCAGCTCTTTCGACAGGGACTCTGGAAACACCATATATTTT. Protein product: CASSSFDRDSGNTIYF.

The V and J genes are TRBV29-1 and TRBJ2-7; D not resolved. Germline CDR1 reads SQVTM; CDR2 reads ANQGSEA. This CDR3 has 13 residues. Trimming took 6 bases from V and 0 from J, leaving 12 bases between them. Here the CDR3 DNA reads TGCAGCGTGACCGGGTCTCCCTCCTACGAGCAGTACTTC. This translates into CSVTGSPSYEQYF.

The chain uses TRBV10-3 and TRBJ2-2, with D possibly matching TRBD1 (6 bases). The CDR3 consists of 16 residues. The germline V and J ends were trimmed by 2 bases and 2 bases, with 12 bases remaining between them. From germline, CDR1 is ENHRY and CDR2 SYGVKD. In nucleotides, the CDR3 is TGTGCCATCAGTGAGAGGGGGACGGTTAACACCGGGGAGCTGTTTTTT. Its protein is CAISERGTVNTGELFF.

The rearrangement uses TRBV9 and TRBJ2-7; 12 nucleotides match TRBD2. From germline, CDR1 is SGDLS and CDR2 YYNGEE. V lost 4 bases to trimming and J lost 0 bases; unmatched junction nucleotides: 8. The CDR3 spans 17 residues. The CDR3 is CASSPGLAGFISYEQYF. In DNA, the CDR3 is TGTGCCAGCAGCCCAGGACTAGCGGGATTCATCTCCTACGAGCAGTACTTC. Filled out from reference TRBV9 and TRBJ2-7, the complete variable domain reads DSGVTQTPKHLITATGQRVTLRCSPRSGDLSVYWYQQSLDQGLQFLIQYYNGEERAKGNILERFSAQQFPDLHSELNLSSLELGDSALYFCASSPGLAGFISYEQYFGPGTRLTVT.

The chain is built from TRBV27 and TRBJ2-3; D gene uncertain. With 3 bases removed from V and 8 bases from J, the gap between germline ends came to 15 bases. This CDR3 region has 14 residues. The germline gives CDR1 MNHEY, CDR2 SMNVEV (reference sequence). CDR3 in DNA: TGTGCCAGCAGTTTTCACCGAACCGGTAGTACGCAGTATTTT. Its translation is CASSFHRTGSTQYF.

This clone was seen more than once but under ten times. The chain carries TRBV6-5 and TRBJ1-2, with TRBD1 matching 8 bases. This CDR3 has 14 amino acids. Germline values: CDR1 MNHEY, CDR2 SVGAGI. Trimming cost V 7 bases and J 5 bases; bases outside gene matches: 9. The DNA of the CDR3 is TGTGCCAGCACCGATGGACAGGGCTGGTATGGCTACACCTTC. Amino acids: CASTDGQGWYGYTF.

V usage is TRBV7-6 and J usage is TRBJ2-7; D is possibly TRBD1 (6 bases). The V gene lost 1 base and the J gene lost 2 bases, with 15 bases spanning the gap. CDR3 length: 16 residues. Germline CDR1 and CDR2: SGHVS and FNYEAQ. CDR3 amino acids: CASSLGQGRATYEQYF. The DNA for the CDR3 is TGTGCCAGCAGCTTAGGCCAGGGGCGGGCCACCTACGAGCAGTACTTC.

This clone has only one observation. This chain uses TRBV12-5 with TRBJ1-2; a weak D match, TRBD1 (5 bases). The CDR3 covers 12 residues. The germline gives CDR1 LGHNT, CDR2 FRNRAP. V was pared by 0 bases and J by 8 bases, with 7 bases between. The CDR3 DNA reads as TGTGCTAGTGGTTTGGTAGGGGCCGGCTACACCTTC. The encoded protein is CASGLVGAGYTF.

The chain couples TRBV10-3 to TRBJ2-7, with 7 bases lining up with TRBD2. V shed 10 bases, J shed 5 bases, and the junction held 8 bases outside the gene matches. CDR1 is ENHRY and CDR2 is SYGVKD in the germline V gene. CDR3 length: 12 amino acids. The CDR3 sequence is CASSGNSDEQYF. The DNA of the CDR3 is TGTGCCAGCAGCGGGAATAGCGACGAGCAGTACTTC.

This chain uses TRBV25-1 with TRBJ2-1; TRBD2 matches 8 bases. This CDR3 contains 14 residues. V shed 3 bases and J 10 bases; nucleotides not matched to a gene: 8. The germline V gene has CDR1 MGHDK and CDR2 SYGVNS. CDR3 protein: CASSDPAGVGEQFF. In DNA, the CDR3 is TGTGCCAGCAGTGACCCAGCGGGAGTGGGAGAGCAGTTCTTC.

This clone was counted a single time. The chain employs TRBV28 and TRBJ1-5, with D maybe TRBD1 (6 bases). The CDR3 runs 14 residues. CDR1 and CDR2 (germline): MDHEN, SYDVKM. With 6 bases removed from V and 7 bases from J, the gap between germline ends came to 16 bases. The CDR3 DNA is TGTGCCAGCAGCGCCGGGGGGGGCGGACAGCCCCAGCATTTT. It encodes CASSAGGGGQPQHF.

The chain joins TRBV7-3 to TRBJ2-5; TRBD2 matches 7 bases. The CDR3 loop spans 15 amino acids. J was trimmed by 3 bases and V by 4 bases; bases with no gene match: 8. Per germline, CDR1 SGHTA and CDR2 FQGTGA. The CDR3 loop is CASSSPHAGEETQYF. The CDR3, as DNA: TGTGCCAGCAGCTCCCCCCATGCGGGGGAAGAGACCCAGTACTTC.

The CDR3 spells CASGGGTSGSEQYF. The CDR3 bases are TGTGCCAGCGGGGGTGGGACTAGCGGGAGCGAGCAGTACTTC. V usage is TRBV2 and J usage is TRBJ2-7, with 14 bases identical to TRBD2. V trimming: 8 bases; J trimming: 6 bases; junction bases outside the gene matches: 6. The CDR3 totals 14 residues. Germline V gives CDR1 SNHLY, CDR2 FYNNEI.

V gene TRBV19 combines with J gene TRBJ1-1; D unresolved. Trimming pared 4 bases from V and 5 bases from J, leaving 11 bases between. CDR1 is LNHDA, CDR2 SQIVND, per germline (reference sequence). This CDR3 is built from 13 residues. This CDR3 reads CASSTPRLTEAFF. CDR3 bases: TGTGCCAGTAGTACCCCCCGACTTACTGAAGCTTTCTTT.

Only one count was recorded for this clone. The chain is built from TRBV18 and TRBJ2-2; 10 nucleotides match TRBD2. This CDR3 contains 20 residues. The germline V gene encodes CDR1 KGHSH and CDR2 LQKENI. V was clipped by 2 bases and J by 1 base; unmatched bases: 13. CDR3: CASSPWLAGAPLLNTGELFF. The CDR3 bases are TGTGCCAGCTCACCATGGCTAGCGGGAGCCCCGCTATTGAACACCGGGGAGCTGTTTTTT.